This T cell receptor beta chain stems from a study of blood T cell repertoires in COVID-19. Produced via immunoSEQ multiplex PCR; TCRdb's table is partial and in-frame only. Of 95,000 to 150,000 clones listed, 85% are singletons. Germline-derived CDR1 and CDR2 are MNHGY and SAAAGT. V shed 2 bases and J shed 12 bases, with 8 bases lying between them. The CDR3 extends over 11 amino acids. The chain combines TRBV6-8 with TRBJ1-5; unclear D gene. The receptor was derived from a woman of 80 years or more with acute or convalescent COVID-19. Input material: peripheral blood. This CDR3 reads CASSYHRLQHF. The CDR3 nucleotides are TGTGCCAGCAGTTACCATCGACTCCAGCATTTT.